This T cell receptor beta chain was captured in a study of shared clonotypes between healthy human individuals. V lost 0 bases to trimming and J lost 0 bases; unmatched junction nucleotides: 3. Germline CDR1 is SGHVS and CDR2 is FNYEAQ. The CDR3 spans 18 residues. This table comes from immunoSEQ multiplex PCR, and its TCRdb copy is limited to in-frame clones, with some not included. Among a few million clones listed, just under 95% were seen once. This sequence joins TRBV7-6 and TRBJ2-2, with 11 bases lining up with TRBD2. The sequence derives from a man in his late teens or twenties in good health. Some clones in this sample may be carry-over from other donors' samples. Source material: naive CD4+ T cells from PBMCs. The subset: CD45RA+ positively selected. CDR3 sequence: CASSLASTSGTNTGELFF. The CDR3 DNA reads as TGTGCCAGCAGCTTAGCCTCGACTAGCGGGACGAACACCGGGGAGCTGTTTTTT.